This T cell receptor beta chain was sequenced for a study of CD8 T cells in Susac syndrome. Both CD4+ and CD8+ T cells were negatively isolated, and TEMRA cells underwent FACS enrichment. RNA was extracted with the RNeasy kit, and a quantity of roughly 0.5 to 1 ug was reverse transcribed using random hexamers. Across 54 Vbeta and 13 Jbeta, TCR beta CDR3 was amplified with immunoSEQ multiplex PCR. TCRdb itself ran the immunoSEQ multiplex PCR reads through MiXCR, one entry per CDR3 protein. This table has roughly 120,000 distinct CDR3 sequences, 85% to 95% appearing once. Germline assignment: CDR1 SGDLS and CDR2 YYNGEE. V lost 0 bases to trimming and J lost 2 bases; unmatched junction nucleotides: 7. CDR3 length: 18 residues.

This chain links TRBV9 with TRBJ2-5, with 13 bases identical to TRBD2. The receptor comes from a human donor with multiple sclerosis. Sequencing was performed on CD4+ T cells from PBMCs. Here the CDR3 reads CASSVGLAGGIGQETQYF. CDR3 bases: TGTGCCAGCAGCGTAGGACTAGCGGGGGGCATTGGACAAGAGACCCAGTACTTC. Filled out from reference TRBV9 and TRBJ2-5, the complete variable domain reads DSGVTQTPKHLITATGQRVTLRCSPRSGDLSVYWYQQSLDQGLQFLIQYYNGEERAKGNILERFSAQQFPDLHSELNLSSLELGDSALYFCASSVGLAGGIGQETQYFGPGTRLLVL.